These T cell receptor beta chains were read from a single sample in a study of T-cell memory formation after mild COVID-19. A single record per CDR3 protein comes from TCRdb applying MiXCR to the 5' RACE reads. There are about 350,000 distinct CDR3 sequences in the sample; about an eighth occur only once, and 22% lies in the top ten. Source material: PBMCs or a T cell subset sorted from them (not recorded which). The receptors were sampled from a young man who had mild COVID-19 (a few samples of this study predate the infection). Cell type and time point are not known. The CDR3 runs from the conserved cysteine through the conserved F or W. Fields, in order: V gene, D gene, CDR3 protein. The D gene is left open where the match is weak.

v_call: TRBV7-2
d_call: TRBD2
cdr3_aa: CASGLAGAQETQYF

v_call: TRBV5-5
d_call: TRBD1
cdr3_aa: CASSGTGGYNEQFF

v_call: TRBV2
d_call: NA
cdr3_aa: CASSAQGPSEAFF

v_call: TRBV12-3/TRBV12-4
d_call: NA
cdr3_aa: CASSLTRRGTEAFF

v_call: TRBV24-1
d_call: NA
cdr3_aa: CATSGTAEEQYF

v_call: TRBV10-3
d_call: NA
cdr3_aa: CAITNTGELFF

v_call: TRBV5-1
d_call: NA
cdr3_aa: CASSLEGPNTGELFF

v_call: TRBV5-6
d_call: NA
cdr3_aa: CASRRVLGAYEQYF

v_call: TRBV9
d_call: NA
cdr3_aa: CASSPLEGDEQFF

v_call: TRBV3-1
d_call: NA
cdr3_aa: CASSQIAEKLFF

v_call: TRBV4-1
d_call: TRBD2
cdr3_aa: CASSQVRAGMRINEQFF

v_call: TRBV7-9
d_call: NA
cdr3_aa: CASSLLRTGELFF

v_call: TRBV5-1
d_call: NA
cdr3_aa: CASSWDKNTGELFF

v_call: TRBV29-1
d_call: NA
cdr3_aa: CSVEDSSPLHEQFF

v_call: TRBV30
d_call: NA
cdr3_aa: CAWSVRGLRNEQFF

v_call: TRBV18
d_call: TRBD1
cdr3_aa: CASSPDRATYEQYF

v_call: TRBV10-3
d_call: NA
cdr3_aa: CAISKTATNEKLFF

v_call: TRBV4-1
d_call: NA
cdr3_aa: CASSQDRGTEAFF

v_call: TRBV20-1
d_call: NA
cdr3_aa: CSADGDSSTDTQYF

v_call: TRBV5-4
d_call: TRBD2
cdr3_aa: CASSSLLAGSSGDTQYF

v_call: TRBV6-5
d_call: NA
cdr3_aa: CASSGSGNTIYF

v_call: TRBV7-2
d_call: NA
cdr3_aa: CASSHPGLPLHF

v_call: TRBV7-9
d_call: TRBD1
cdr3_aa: CASSLSVTGNEKLFF

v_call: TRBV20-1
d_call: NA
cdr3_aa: CSARVPVGWNEQFF

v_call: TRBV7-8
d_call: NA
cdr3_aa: CASSSPGVLNQPQHF

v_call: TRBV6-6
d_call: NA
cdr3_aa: CASSASGVGETQYF

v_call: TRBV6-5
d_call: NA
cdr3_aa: CASSRPGAVSYEQYF

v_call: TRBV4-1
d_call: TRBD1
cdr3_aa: CASSQGFTGVKNIQYF